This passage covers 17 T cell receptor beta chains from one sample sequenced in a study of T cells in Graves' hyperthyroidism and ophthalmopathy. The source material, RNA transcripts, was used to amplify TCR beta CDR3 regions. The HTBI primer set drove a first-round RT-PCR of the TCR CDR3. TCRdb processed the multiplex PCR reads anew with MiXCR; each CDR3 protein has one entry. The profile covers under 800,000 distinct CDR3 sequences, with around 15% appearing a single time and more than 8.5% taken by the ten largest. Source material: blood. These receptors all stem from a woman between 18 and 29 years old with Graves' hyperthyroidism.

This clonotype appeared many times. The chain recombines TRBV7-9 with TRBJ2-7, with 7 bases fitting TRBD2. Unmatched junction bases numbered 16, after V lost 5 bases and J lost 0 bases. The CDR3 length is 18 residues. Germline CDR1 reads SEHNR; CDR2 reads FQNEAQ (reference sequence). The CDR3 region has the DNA TGTGCCAGCAGCCACCTCCGGGCGGGAGAGGGGAGCTCCTACGAGCAGTACTTC. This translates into CASSHLRAGEGSSYEQYF.

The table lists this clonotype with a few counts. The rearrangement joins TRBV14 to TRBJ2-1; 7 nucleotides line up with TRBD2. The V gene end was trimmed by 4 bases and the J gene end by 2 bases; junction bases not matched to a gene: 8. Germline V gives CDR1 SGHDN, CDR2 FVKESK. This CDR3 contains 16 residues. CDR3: CASSPSSGYPYNEQFF. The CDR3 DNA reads TGTGCCAGCAGCCCGTCTAGCGGCTATCCCTACAATGAGCAGTTCTTC. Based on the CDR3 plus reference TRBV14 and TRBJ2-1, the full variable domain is EAGVTQFPSHSVIEKGQTVTLRCDPISGHDNLYWYRRVMGKEIKFLLHFVKESKQDESGMPNNRFLAERTGGTYSTLKVQPAELEDSGVYFCASSPSSGYPYNEQFFGPGTRLTVL.

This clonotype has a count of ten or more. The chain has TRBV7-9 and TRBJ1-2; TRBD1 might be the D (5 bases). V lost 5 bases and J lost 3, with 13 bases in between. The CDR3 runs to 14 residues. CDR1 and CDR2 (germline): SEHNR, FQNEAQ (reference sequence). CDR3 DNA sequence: TGTGCCAGCAGCCCCCAGGGCTCGGACTATGGCTACACCTTC. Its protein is CASSPQGSDYGYTF.

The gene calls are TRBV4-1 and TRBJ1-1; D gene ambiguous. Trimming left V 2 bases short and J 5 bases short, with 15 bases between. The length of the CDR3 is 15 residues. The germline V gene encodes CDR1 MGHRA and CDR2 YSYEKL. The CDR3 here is CASSQTGRTTTEAFF. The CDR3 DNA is TGCGCCAGCAGCCAAACCGGACGGACGACGACTGAAGCTTTCTTT.

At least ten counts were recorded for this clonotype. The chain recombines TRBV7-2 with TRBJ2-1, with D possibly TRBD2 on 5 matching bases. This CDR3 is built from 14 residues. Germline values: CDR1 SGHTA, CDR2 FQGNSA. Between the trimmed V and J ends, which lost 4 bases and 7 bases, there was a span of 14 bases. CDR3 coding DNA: TGTGCCAGCAGCTCCTATTCTAGCAGGAATGAGCAGTTCTTC. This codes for CASSSYSSRNEQFF. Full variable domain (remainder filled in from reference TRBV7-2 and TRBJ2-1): GAGVSQSPSNKVTEKGKDVELRCDPISGHTALYWYRQSLGQGLEFLIYFQGNSAPDKSGLPSDRFSAERTGGSVSTLTIQRTQQEDSAVYLCASSSYSSRNEQFFGPGTRLTVL.

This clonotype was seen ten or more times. The CDR3 sequence is CSARETEASGYTF. CDR3 DNA: TGCAGTGCTAGAGAGACAGAGGCGAGCGGCTACACCTTC. The V and J genes are TRBV20-1 and TRBJ1-2; D is possibly TRBD1 (5 bases). Deletions cut 0 bases from V and 8 bases from J, with 13 bases between. Germline V lookup: CDR1 DFQATT, CDR2 SNEGSKA (reference sequence). The CDR3 sequence is 13 residues long.

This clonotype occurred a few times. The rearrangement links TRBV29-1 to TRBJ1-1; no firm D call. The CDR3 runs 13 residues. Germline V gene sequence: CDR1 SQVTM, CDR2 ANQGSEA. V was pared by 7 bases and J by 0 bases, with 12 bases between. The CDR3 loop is CSARAPLNTEAFF. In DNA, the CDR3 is TGCAGCGCCCGAGCACCCTTGAACACTGAAGCTTTCTTT.

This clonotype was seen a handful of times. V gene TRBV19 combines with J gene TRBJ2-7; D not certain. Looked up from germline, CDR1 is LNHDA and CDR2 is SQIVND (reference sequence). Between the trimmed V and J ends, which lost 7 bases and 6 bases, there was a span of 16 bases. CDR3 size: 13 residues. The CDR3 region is CASNGQAGGEQYF. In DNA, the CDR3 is TGTGCCAGTAATGGTCAGGCAGGTGGCGAGCAGTACTTC.

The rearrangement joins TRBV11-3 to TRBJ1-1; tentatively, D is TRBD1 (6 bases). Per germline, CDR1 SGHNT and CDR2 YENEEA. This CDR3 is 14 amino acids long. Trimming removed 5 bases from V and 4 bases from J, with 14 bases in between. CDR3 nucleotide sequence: TGTGCCAGCAGCACAGGGAGAGGGAGCACTGAAGCTTTCTTT. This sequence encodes CASSTGRGSTEAFF.

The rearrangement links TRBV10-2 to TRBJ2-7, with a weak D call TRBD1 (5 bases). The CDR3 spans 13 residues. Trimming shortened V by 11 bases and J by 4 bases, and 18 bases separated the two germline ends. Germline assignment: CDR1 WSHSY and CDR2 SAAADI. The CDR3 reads CALRGRGAYEQYF. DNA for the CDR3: TGCGCCCTAAGGGGTCGTGGGGCATACGAGCAGTACTTC.

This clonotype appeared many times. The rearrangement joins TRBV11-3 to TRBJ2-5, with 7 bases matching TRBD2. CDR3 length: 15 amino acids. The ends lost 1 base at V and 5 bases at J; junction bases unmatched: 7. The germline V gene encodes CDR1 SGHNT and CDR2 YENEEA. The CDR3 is CASSLGLAKSETQYF. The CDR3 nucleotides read TGTGCCAGCAGCTTAGGACTAGCCAAAAGCGAGACCCAGTACTTC.

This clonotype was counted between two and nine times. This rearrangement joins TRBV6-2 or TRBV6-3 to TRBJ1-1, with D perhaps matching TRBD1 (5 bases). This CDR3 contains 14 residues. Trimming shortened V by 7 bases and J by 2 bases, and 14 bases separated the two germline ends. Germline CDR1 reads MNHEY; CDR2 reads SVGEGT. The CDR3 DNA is TGTGCCAGCACAGCTGGGACCGCTAACACTGAAGCTTTCTTT. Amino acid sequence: CASTAGTANTEAFF.

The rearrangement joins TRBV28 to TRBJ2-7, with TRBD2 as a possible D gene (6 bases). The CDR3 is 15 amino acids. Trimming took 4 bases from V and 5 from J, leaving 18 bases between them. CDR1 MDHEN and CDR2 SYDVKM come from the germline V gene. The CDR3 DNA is TGTGCCAGCAGTTATACCGGGGGAGACCTCAACGAGCAGTACTTC. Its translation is CASSYTGGDLNEQYF.

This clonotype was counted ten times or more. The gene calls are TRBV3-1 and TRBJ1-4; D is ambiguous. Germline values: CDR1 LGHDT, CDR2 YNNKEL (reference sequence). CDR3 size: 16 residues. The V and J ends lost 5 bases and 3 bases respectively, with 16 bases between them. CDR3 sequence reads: CASSSQRGSSNEKLFF. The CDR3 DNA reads TGTGCCAGCAGCTCGCAGAGAGGGAGCTCTAATGAAAAACTGTTTTTT. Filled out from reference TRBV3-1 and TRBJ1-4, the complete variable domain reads DTAVSQTPKYLVTQMGNDKSIKCEQNLGHDTMYWYKQDSKKFLKIMFSYNNKELIINETVPNRFSPKSPDKAHLNLHINSLELGDSAVYFCASSSQRGSSNEKLFFGSGTQLSVL.

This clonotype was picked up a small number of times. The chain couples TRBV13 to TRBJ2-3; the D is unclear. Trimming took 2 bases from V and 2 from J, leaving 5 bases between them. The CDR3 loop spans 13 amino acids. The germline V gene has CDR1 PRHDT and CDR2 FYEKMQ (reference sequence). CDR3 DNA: TGTGCCAGCAGCTTATGGGCCACAGATACGCAGTATTTT. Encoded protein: CASSLWATDTQYF.

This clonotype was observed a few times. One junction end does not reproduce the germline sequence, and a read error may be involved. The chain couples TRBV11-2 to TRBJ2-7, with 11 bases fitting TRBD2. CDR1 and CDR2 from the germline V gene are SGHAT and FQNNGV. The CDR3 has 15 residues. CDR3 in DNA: TGTGCCAGCGGCTTGGGACTAGCGGTTACCTACGAGCAGTACTTC. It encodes CASGLGLAVTYEQYF. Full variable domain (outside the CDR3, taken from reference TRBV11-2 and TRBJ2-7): EAGVAQSPRYKIIEKRQSVAFWCNPISGHATLYWYQQILGQGPKLLIQFQNNGVVDDSQLPKDRFSAERLKGVDSTLKIQPAKLEDSAVYLCASGLGLAVTYEQYFGPGTRLTVT.

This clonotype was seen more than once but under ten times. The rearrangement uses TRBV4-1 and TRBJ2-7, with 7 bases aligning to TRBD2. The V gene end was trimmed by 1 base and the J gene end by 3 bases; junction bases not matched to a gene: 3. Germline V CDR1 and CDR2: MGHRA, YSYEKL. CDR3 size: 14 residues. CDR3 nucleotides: TGCGCCAGCAGCCAAGGGCGGGAGATCTACGAGCAGTACTTC. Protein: CASSQGREIYEQYF.